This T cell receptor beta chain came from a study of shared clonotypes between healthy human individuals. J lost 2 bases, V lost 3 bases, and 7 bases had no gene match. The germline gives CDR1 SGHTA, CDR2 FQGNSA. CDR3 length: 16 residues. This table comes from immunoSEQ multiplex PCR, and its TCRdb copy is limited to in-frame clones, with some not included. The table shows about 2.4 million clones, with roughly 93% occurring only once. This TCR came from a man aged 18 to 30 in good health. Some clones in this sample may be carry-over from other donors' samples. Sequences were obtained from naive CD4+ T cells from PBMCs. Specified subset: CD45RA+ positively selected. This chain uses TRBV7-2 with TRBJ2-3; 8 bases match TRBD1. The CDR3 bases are TGTGCCAGCAGCTTCGAAGGACAGGGTTACACAGATACGCAGTATTTT. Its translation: CASSFEGQGYTDTQYF. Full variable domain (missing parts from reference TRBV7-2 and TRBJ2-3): GAGVSQSPSNKVTEKGKDVELRCDPISGHTALYWYRQSLGQGLEFLIYFQGNSAPDKSGLPSDRFSAERTGGSVSTLTIQRTQQEDSAVYLCASSFEGQGYTDTQYFGPGTRLTVL.